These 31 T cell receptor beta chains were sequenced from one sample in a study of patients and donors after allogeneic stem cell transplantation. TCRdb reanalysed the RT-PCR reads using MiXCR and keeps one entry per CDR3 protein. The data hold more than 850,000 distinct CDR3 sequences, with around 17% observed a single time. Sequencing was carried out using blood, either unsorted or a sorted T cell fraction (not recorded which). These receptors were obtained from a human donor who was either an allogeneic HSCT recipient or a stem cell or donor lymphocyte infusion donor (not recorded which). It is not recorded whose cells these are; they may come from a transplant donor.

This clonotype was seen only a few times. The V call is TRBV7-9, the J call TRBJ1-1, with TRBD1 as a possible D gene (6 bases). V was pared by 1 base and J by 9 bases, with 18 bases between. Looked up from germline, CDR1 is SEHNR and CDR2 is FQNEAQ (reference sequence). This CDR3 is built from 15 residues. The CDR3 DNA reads TGTGCCAGCAGCTTAGAAACCGCGGGGGGCCGGCAAGCTTTCTTT. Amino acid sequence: CASSLETAGGRQAFF.

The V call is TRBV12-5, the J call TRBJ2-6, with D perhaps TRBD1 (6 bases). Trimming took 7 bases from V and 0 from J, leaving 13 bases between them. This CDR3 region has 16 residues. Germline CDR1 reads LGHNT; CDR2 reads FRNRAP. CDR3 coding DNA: TGTGCTAGTGACACGACAGGTGTCTCTGGGGCCAACGTCCTGACTTTC. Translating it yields CASDTTGVSGANVLTF.

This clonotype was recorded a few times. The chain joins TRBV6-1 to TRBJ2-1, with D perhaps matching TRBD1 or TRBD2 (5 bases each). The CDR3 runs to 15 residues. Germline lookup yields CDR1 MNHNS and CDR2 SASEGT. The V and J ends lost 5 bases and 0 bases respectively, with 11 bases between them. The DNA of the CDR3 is TGTGCCAGCAGTCCCTCAGGGACCTCCTACAATGAGCAGTTCTTC. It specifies CASSPSGTSYNEQFF.

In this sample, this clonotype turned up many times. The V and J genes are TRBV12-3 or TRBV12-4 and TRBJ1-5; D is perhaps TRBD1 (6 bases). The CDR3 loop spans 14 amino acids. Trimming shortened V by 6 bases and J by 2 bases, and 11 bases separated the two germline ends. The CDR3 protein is CASSLSGGNQPQHF. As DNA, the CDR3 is TGTGCCAGCAGCTTATCAGGGGGCAATCAGCCCCAGCATTTT.

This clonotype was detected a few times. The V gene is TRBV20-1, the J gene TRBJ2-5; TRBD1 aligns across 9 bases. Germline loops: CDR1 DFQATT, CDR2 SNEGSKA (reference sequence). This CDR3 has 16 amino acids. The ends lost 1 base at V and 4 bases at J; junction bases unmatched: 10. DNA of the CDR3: TGCAGTGCTAGAGCGCGACAGGGGGAGGGGGTAGAGACCCAGTACTTC. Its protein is CSARARQGEGVETQYF.

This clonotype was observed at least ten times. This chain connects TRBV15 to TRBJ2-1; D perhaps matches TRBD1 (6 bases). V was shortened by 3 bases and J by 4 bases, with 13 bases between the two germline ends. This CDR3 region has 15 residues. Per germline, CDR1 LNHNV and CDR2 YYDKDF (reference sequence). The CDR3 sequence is CATSRDTTGYNEQFF. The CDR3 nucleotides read TGTGCCACCAGCAGGGACACGACAGGATACAATGAGCAGTTCTTC.

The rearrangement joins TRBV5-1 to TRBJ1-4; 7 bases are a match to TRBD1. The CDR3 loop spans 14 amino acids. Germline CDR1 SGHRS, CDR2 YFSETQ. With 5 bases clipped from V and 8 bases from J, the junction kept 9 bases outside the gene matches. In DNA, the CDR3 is TGCGCCAGCAGAAAGGGGGCAGGAGGAGAAAAACTGTTTTTT. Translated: CASRKGAGGEKLFF.

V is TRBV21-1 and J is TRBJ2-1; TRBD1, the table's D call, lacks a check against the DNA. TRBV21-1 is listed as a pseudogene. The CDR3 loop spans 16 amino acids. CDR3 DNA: TGTGCCAGCAGCAAAGGGGCGGGGAGCTCCTACAATGAGCAGTTCTTC. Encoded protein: CASSKGAGSSYNEQFF.

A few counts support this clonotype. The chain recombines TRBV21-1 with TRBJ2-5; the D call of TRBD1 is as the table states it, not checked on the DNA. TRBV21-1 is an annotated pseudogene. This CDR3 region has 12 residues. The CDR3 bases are TGTGCCAGCACGAGCCCCTCGGAGACCCAGTACTTC. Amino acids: CASTSPSETQYF.

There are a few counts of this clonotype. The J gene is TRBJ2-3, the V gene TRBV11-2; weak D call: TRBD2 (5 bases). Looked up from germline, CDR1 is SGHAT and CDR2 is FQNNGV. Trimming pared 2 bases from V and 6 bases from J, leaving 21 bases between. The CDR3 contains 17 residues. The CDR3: CASSLTRASFGGDTQYF. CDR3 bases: TGTGCCAGCAGCTTAACGCGGGCTAGCTTCGGTGGGGATACGCAGTATTTT. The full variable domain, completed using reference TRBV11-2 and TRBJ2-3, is EAGVAQSPRYKIIEKRQSVAFWCNPISGHATLYWYQQILGQGPKLLIQFQNNGVVDDSQLPKDRFSAERLKGVDSTLKIQPAKLEDSAVYLCASSLTRASFGGDTQYFGPGTRLTVL.

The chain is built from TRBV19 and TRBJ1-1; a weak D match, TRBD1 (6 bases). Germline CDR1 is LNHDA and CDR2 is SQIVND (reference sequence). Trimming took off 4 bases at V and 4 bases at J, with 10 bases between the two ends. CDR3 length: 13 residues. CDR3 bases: TGTGCCAGTAGTACAGGGGCGAGCACTGAAGCTTTCTTT. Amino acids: CASSTGASTEAFF.

In DNA form, the CDR3 reads TGCAGTGCCCCCGGACAGGGCTCTGGAAACACCATATATTTT. This encodes CSAPGQGSGNTIYF. The chain recombines TRBV20-1 with TRBJ1-3; TRBD1 matches at 8 bases. J was trimmed by 0 bases and V by 6 bases; bases with no gene match: 4. The CDR3 is 14 amino acids. Germline loops: CDR1 DFQATT, CDR2 SNEGSKA (reference sequence).

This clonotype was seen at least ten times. This CDR3 reads CASFPLYGEQFF. DNA of the CDR3: TGTGCCAGCTTCCCACTCTACGGTGAGCAGTTCTTC. The V gene is TRBV12-3 or TRBV12-4, the J gene TRBJ2-1; no clear D gene. Trimming shortened V by 8 bases and J by 9 bases, and 14 bases separated the two germline ends. This CDR3 contains 12 residues.

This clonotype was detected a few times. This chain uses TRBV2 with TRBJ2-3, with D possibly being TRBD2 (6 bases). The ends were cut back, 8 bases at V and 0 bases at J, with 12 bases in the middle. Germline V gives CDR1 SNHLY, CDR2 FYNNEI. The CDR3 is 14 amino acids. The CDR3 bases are TGTGCCAGCCCTAGCGCTTGGAGCACAGATACGCAGTATTTT. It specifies CASPSAWSTDTQYF.

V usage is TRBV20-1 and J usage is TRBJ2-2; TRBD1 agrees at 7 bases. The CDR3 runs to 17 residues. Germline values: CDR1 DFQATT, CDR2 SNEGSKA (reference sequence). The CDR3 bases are TGCGGGGGTTTGGACAGGAGATCCTTCGCGAACACCGGGGAGCTGTTTTTT. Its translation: CGGLDRRSFANTGELFF.

The CDR3 DNA reads TGTGCCAGCAGGGGGGACACGGACAATGAGCAGTTCTTC. It specifies CASRGDTDNEQFF. V gene TRBV2 combines with J gene TRBJ2-1; D may be TRBD1 (6 bases). CDR1 and CDR2 from the germline V gene are SNHLY and FYNNEI. CDR3 length: 13 amino acids. The V and J ends lost 6 bases and 5 bases respectively, with 11 bases between them.

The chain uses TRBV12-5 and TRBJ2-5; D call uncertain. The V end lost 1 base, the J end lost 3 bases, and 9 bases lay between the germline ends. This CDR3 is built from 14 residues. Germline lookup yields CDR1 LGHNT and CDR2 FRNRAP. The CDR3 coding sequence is TGTGCTAGTGGTTTGGATCCACTGGAAGAGACCCAGTACTTC. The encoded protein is CASGLDPLEETQYF. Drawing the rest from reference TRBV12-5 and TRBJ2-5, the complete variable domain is DARVTQTPRHKVTEMGQEVTMRCQPILGHNTVFWYRQTMMQGLELLAYFRNRAPLDDSGMPKDRFSAEMPDATLATLKIQPSEPRDSAVYFCASGLDPLEETQYFGPGTRLLVL.

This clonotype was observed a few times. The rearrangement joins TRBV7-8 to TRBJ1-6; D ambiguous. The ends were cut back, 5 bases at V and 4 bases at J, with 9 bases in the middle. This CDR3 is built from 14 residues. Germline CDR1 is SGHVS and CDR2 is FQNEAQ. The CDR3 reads CASSPTDYNSPLHF. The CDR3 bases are TGTGCCAGCAGCCCCACGGATTATAATTCACCCCTCCACTTT. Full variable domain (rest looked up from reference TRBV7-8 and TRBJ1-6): GAGVSQSPRYKVAKRGQDVALRCDPISGHVSLFWYQQALGQGPEFLTYFQNEAQLDKSGLPSDRFFAERPEGSVSTLKIQRTQQEDSAVYLCASSPTDYNSPLHFGNGTRLTVT.

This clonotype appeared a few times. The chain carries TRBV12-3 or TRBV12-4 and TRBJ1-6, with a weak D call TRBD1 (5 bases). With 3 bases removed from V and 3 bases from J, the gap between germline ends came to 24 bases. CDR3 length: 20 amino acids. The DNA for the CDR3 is TGTGCCAGCAGTTTTTGGGATTTGACCGGGACGGCGATCTATAATTCACCCCTCCACTTT. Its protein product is CASSFWDLTGTAIYNSPLHF.

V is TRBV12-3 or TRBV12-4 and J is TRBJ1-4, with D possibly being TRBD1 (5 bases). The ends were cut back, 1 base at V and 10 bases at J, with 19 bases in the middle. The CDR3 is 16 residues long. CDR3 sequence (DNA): TGTGCCAGCAGTTTAGGCCCGAGGACAAGCCATAGAAAACTGTTTTTT. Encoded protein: CASSLGPRTSHRKLFF.

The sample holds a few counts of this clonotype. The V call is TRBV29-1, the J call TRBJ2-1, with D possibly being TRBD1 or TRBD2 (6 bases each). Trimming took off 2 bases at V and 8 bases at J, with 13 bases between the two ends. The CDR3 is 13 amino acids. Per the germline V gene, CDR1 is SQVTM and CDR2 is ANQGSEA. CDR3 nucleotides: TGCAGCGTTGAACCGGGGGCCACGGATGAGCAGTTCTTC. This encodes CSVEPGATDEQFF.

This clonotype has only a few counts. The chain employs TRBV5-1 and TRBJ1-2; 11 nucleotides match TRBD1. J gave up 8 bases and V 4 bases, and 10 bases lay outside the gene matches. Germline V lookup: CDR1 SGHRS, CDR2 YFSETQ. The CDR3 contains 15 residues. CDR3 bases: TGCGCCAGCAGCGCCGCCGGGACAGGGGGTGGGGGCTACACCTTC. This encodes CASSAAGTGGGGYTF.

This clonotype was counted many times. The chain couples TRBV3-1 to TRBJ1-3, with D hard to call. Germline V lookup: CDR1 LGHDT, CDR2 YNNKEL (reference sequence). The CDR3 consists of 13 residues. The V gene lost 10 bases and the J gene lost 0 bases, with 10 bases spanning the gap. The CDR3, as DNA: TGTGCCACGGCACCGATCTCTGGAAACACCATATATTTT. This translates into CATAPISGNTIYF. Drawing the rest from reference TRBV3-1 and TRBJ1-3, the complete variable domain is DTAVSQTPKYLVTQMGNDKSIKCEQNLGHDTMYWYKQDSKKFLKIMFSYNNKELIINETVPNRFSPKSPDKAHLNLHINSLELGDSAVYFCATAPISGNTIYFGEGSWLTVV.

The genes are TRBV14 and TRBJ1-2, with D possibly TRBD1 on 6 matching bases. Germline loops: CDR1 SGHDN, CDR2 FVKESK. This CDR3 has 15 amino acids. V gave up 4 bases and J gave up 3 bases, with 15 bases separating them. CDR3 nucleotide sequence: TGTGCCAGCAGCCTTAACGGACAGCTTTACTATGGCTACACCTTC. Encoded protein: CASSLNGQLYYGYTF. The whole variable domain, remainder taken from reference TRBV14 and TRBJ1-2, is EAGVTQFPSHSVIEKGQTVTLRCDPISGHDNLYWYRRVMGKEIKFLLHFVKESKQDESGMPNNRFLAERTGGTYSTLKVQPAELEDSGVYFCASSLNGQLYYGYTFGSGTRLTVV.

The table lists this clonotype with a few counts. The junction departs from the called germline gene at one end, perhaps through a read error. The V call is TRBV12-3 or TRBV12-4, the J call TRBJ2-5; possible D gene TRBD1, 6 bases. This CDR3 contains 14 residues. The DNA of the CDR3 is TGTGCCAGCACTTTACAGGGACACCAAGAGACCCAGTACTTC. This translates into CASTLQGHQETQYF.

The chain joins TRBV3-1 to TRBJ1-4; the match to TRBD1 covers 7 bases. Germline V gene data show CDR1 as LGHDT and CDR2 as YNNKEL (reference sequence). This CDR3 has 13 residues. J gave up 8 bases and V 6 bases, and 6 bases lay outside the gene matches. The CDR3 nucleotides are TGTGCCAGCAGGAGGACAGGAGGCGAAAAACTGTTTTTT. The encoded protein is CASRRTGGEKLFF.

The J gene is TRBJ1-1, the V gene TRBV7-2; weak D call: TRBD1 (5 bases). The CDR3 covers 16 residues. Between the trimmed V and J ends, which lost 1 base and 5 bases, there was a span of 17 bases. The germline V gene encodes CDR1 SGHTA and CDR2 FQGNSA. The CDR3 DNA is TGTGCCAGCAGCTTAGTCGGACACCTGGATAAGACTGAAGCTTTCTTT. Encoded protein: CASSLVGHLDKTEAFF.

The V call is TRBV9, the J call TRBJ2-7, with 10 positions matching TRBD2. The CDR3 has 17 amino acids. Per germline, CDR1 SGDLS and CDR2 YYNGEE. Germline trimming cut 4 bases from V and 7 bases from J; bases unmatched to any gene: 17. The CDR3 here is CASSLSIGLAGEGEQYF. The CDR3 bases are TGTGCCAGCAGCCTGAGCATAGGTCTAGCGGGAGAAGGGGAGCAGTACTTC.

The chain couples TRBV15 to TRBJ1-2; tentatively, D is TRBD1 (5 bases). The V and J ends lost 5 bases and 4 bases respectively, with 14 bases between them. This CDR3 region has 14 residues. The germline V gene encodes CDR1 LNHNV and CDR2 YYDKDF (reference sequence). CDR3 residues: CATSQATVFYGYTF. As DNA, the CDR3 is TGTGCCACCAGCCAAGCGACAGTTTTCTATGGCTACACCTTC.

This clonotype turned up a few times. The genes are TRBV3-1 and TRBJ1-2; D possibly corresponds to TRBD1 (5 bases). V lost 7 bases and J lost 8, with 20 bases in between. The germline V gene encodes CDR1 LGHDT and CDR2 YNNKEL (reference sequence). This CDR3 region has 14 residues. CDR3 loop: CASNPFISGSGYTF. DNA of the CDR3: TGTGCCAGCAACCCATTCATATCAGGGTCGGGCTACACCTTC.

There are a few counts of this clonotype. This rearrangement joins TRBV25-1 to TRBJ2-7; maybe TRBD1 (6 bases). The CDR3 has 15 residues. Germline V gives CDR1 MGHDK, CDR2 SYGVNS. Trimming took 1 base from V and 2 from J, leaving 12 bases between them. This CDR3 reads CASSELGTPTYEQYF. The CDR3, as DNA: TGTGCCAGCAGTGAATTGGGGACACCTACCTACGAGCAGTACTTC.